Listed below are T cell receptor beta chains from one sample, sequenced in a study of blood T cell repertoires in COVID-19. Profiling relied on immunoSEQ multiplex PCR, and the TCRdb table lists in-frame clones only, not all of them. The data contain 90,000 to 150,000 clones, about 80% of them singletons. Sequenced input: peripheral blood. The receptor source for this set is an elderly woman with acute or convalescent COVID-19. Both conserved end residues are part of each CDR3. The D gene is left open where the match is weak. Clone size is not always given. Where it is, it says once, few, many or a class for expanded clones.

CDR3nt	CDR3aa	abundance	d_gene	v_gene	j_gene
TGTGCCAGCGCCAGACAGGGACCCGGGAACACCATATATTTT	CASARQGPGNTIYF	NA	TRBD1	TRBV25-1	TRBJ1-3
TGCAGCCTCCGGGACGGGGGACAAGAGACCCAGTACTTC	CSLRDGGQETQYF	NA	NA	TRBV29-1	TRBJ2-5
TGTGCCAGTAGTTTCAGTTTCTACAATGAGCAGTTCTTC	CASSFSFYNEQFF	NA	NA	TRBV19	TRBJ2-1
TGTGCCAGCTCACCCCGTGGGCGGGCGGGAGGTTTCAGCGAGCAGTACTTC	CASSPRGRAGGFSEQYF	few	TRBD2	TRBV18	TRBJ2-7
TGTGCCACCAGCACCAATGACATCGGCTATGGCTACACCTTC	CATSTNDIGYGYTF	NA	NA	TRBV24-1	TRBJ1-2
TGTGCCACCAGCGGGCTAGCGGGAGCCTTTCGGGGCACAGATACGCAGTATTTT	CATSGLAGAFRGTDTQYF	NA	TRBD2	TRBV15	TRBJ2-3
TGCGCCACCCGGAGGGGTACAAGCACAGATACGCAGTATTTT	CATRRGTSTDTQYF	NA	NA	TRBV5-1	TRBJ2-3
TGTGCCAGCAGCGTAGAGGGGCGGGGCCACCAAGAGACCCAGTACTTC	CASSVEGRGHQETQYF	few	NA	TRBV9	TRBJ2-5
TGTGCCAGCAGCTTAGGCGGACAGGCTAATGAAAAACTGTTTTTT	CASSLGGQANEKLFF	once	TRBD1	TRBV7-9	TRBJ1-4
TGTGCCAGCAGCGTGGCCGGGACAGATTACAATGAGCAGTTCTTC	CASSVAGTDYNEQFF	NA	TRBD1	TRBV5-6	TRBJ2-1
TGTGCCAGTAGTAAGCCCAGGGGGGTAAACACCGGGGAGCTGTTTTTT	CASSKPRGVNTGELFF	once	NA	TRBV19	TRBJ2-2
TGTGCCAGCAGCTTTAACAGACAAAATTCACCCCTCCACTTT	CASSFNRQNSPLHF	NA	NA	TRBV11-2	TRBJ1-6
TGTGCCAGCAGCTTAGTCCAGGGGAACACTGAAGCTTTCTTT	CASSLVQGNTEAFF	few	NA	TRBV7-9	TRBJ1-1
TGTGCCAGCAGCCCCTCTAGCGACAGTGAGACCCAGTACTTC	CASSPSSDSETQYF	NA	NA	TRBV7-2	TRBJ2-5
TGCGCCAGCAGCTTGGGCGGAGAAGAGACCCAGTACTTC	CASSLGGEETQYF	NA	NA	TRBV5-1	TRBJ2-5
TGTGCCAGCAGCCAAGGGAGGGACAGGGGCGAGCAGTACTTC	CASSQGRDRGEQYF	NA	TRBD1	TRBV14	TRBJ2-7
TGTGCCAGCAGCCGAGGCGACGGCACAACTAATGAAAAACTGTTTTTT	CASSRGDGTTNEKLFF	NA	NA	TRBV5-5	TRBJ1-4
TGTGCCAGCAGCTCCTCCGGGACAGCGAATTCACCCCTCCACTTT	CASSSSGTANSPLHF	NA	TRBD1	TRBV11-2	TRBJ1-6
TGTGCCAGCAGCTCCCAAATGACAGGGGGGCCCACTGAAGCTTTCTTT	CASSSQMTGGPTEAFF	NA	TRBD1	TRBV7-2	TRBJ1-1
TGTGCCAGCAGCAGTGGGACACTCAATCAGCCCCAGCATTTT	CASSSGTLNQPQHF	few	NA	TRBV5-4	TRBJ1-5
TGTGCCAGCAGCATCGGGGGACCCATACGAGATACGCAGTATTTT	CASSIGGPIRDTQYF	NA	NA	TRBV2	TRBJ2-3
TGTGCCAGCAGCTTGGGACTAGCGAGCACTTACGAGCAGTACTTC	CASSLGLASTYEQYF	few	TRBD2	TRBV11-3	TRBJ2-7